Following are 21 T cell receptor beta chains from one sample sequenced in a study of blood T cell repertoires in COVID-19. Generated by immunoSEQ multiplex PCR, the TCRdb table keeps only in-frame clones and is missing some. The sample consists of around 130,000 clones, around 85% of them appearing once. Sequenced: peripheral blood. Source of these receptors: a man in his 60s with acute or convalescent COVID-19.

This chain joins TRBV6-5 and TRBJ1-1, with TRBD1 identical over 8 bases. The germline CDR1 and CDR2 sequences are MNHEY and SVGAGI. The junction had 4 bases not matched to a gene; V was cut back by 4 bases and J by 6 bases. The CDR3 consists of 13 residues. The CDR3 loop is CASSSGQGSEAFF. The CDR3 nucleotides are TGTGCCAGCAGTTCAGGACAGGGCTCTGAAGCTTTCTTT.

J is TRBJ2-5 and V is TRBV5-5; D is possibly TRBD2 (5 bases). Germline lookup yields CDR1 SGHKS and CDR2 YYEKEE (reference sequence). V was shortened by 1 base and J by 7 bases, with 11 bases between the two germline ends. The CDR3 loop spans 13 amino acids. CDR3 in DNA: TGTGCCAGCAGCTTGACAGCGGAAGGGACCCAGTACTTC. Protein product: CASSLTAEGTQYF. Complete variable domain (other parts from reference TRBV5-5 and TRBJ2-5): DAGVTQSPTHLIKTRGQQVTLRCSPISGHKSVSWYQQVLGQGPQFIFQYYEKEERGRGNFPDRFSARQFPNYSSELNVNALLLGDSALYLCASSLTAEGTQYFGPGTRLLVL.

This chain uses TRBV7-2 with TRBJ1-2; 7 nucleotides align to TRBD1. From germline, CDR1 is SGHTA and CDR2 FQGNSA. The ends lost 5 bases at V and 4 bases at J; junction bases unmatched: 7. The CDR3 is 14 amino acids. Here the CDR3 DNA reads TGTGCCAGCAGCACAACAGGGGCCCCCTATGGCTACACCTTC. Protein product: CASSTTGAPYGYTF.

The chain couples TRBV7-3 to TRBJ2-3; 9 nucleotides line up with TRBD2. Germline CDR1 reads SGHTA; CDR2 reads FQGTGA. Trimming removed 5 bases from V and 1 base from J; junction bases left unmatched: 7. The CDR3 extends over 16 amino acids. The CDR3 DNA reads as TGTGCCAGCAGCCCTAGCGGGATGTGGGGCACAGATACGCAGTATTTT. As protein: CASSPSGMWGTDTQYF.

Only a few counts were recorded for this clone. The chain recombines TRBV18 with TRBJ2-7; TRBD1 matches at 9 bases. CDR3 length: 14 residues. J gave up 2 bases and V 5 bases, and 4 bases lay outside the gene matches. The germline V gene encodes CDR1 KGHSH and CDR2 LQKENI. CDR3 nucleotide sequence: TGTGCCAGCTCAGGGGGACAGGGACCCTACGAGCAGTACTTC. Amino acids: CASSGGQGPYEQYF. Supplemented by reference TRBV18 and TRBJ2-7, the full variable domain reads NAGVMQNPRHLVRRRGQEARLRCSPMKGHSHVYWYRQLPEEGLKFMVYLQKENIIDESGMPKERFSAEFPKEGPSILRIQQVVRGDSAAYFCASSGGQGPYEQYFGPGTRLTVT.

The rearrangement links TRBV3-1 (or the pseudogene TRBV3-2) to TRBJ2-1, with D hard to call. V lost 1 base to trimming and J lost 5 bases, with 12 bases between them. The CDR3 runs 15 residues. The germline V gene has CDR1 LGHDT and CDR2 YNNKEL (reference sequence). The CDR3: CASSQGPRRHNEQFF. DNA of the CDR3: TGTGCCAGCAGCCAAGGTCCCCGCAGGCACAATGAGCAGTTCTTC.

This chain links TRBV10-3 with TRBJ1-2, with TRBD1 matching 7 bases. CDR1 ENHRY and CDR2 SYGVKD come from the germline V gene. The V and J ends lost 0 bases and 0 bases, in that order; junction bases with no gene match: 10. The CDR3 contains 18 residues. CDR3 protein: CAISESQTYRGANYGYTF. In DNA, the CDR3 is TGTGCCATCAGTGAGTCGCAAACCTACAGGGGCGCTAACTATGGCTACACCTTC.

The gene calls are TRBV7-9 and TRBJ2-1, with D possibly matching TRBD1 (6 bases). V lost 4 bases, J lost 3 bases, and 10 bases lay in between. The length of the CDR3 is 14 residues. Germline V gives CDR1 SEHNR, CDR2 FQNEAQ (reference sequence). Here the CDR3 reads CASSSGQIYNEQFF. Written as DNA, the CDR3 is TGTGCCAGCAGCTCCGGACAGATCTACAATGAGCAGTTCTTC.

A few counts support this clone. This rearrangement joins TRBV7-3 to TRBJ2-3; 8 nucleotides match TRBD1. This CDR3 contains 15 residues. Germline V gene lookup returns CDR1 SGHTA and CDR2 FQGTGA. V lost 4 bases and J lost 0; bases outside the gene matches: 3. For the CDR3, the DNA is TGTGCCAGCAGCTCTACAGGGGGAAGCACAGATACGCAGTATTTT. Protein sequence: CASSSTGGSTDTQYF.

The genes are TRBV5-4 and TRBJ2-7; possibly TRBD2 for D (5 bases). The CDR3 runs 14 residues. The germline V and J ends were trimmed by 0 bases and 5 bases, with 12 bases remaining between them. Germline-derived CDR1 and CDR2 are SGHNT and YYREEE (reference sequence). As DNA, the CDR3 is TGTGCCAGCAGCTTGGGCCAGTCCGGGGACGAGCAGTACTTC. Translating gives CASSLGQSGDEQYF.

This clone was recorded once. The chain has TRBV28 and TRBJ1-2; D is perhaps TRBD1 (6 bases). The V and J ends lost 4 bases and 4 bases respectively, with 16 bases between them. The CDR3 contains 15 residues. Germline CDR1 reads MDHEN; CDR2 reads SYDVKM. CDR3 nucleotides: TGTGCCAGCAGTTCGGCAGGGGAAGGGAGCTATGGCTACACCTTC. It codes for CASSSAGEGSYGYTF.

The chain is built from TRBV4-2 and TRBJ1-2, with D possibly being TRBD1 (6 bases). Germline assignment: CDR1 LGHNA and CDR2 YNFKEQ. Trimming shortened V by 0 bases and J by 8 bases, and 13 bases separated the two germline ends. The CDR3 contains 14 residues. Here the CDR3 DNA reads TGTGCCAGCAGCCAAGACGGGGGGCTTCGGGGCTACACCTTC. This codes for CASSQDGGLRGYTF.

V and J are TRBV19 and TRBJ2-1, with 8 bases that match TRBD2. CDR3 length: 16 amino acids. Germline V lookup: CDR1 LNHDA, CDR2 SQIVND (reference sequence). J gave up 7 bases and V 1 base, and 9 bases lay outside the gene matches. The CDR3 region has the DNA TGTGCCAGTAGTATAGGGGGTAGCGGGACGTTAAATGAGCAGTTCTTC. It yields the protein CASSIGGSGTLNEQFF.

This clone was recorded only once. V usage is TRBV2 and J usage is TRBJ2-1; TRBD2 matches 13 bases. The CDR3 is made up of 15 amino acids. V trimming: 7 bases; J trimming: 12 bases; junction bases outside the gene matches: 12. CDR1 and CDR2 (germline): SNHLY, FYNNEI. The CDR3 sequence is CASTNGLAGVAGQFF. The CDR3, as DNA: TGTGCCAGCACTAACGGACTAGCGGGGGTAGCGGGGCAGTTCTTC.

The chain employs TRBV7-2 and TRBJ2-3; no clear D gene. Germline V gene lookup returns CDR1 SGHTA and CDR2 FQGNSA. The ends were cut back, 5 bases at V and 0 bases at J, with 15 bases in the middle. This CDR3 is 16 amino acids long. CDR3 in amino acids: CASSRFEKTSTDTQYF. In nucleotides, the CDR3 is TGTGCCAGCAGCCGCTTTGAGAAGACTAGCACAGATACGCAGTATTTT.

J is TRBJ1-6 and V is TRBV28; D gene unclear. V was shortened by 3 bases and J by 10 bases, with 13 bases between the two germline ends. Germline assignment: CDR1 MDHEN and CDR2 SYDVKM. This CDR3 is built from 14 residues. CDR3 nucleotides: TGTGCCAGCAGTTTCGCTTCCGGGATCTCACCCCTCCACTTT. Protein: CASSFASGISPLHF.

The rearrangement links TRBV19 to TRBJ1-5; D uncertain. The CDR3 runs 14 residues. V gave up 1 base and J gave up 7 bases, with 11 bases separating them. CDR1 and CDR2 (germline): LNHDA, SQIVND (reference sequence). CDR3 bases: TGTGCCAGTAGTATAGTCGGGAGGGTACAGCCCCAGCATTTT. This encodes CASSIVGRVQPQHF.

The rearrangement links TRBV19 to TRBJ2-5, with 10 bases identical to TRBD1. The CDR3 has 15 residues. Germline V gene sequence: CDR1 LNHDA, CDR2 SQIVND (reference sequence). V was clipped by 8 bases and J by 7 bases; unmatched bases: 13. The CDR3 reads CASHGGQGRSGTQYF. The CDR3 DNA reads TGTGCCAGTCACGGGGGACAGGGGCGTTCGGGGACCCAGTACTTC.

This chain joins TRBV7-6 and TRBJ2-2; D perhaps matches TRBD2 (6 bases). This CDR3 has 15 residues. Looked up from germline, CDR1 is SGHVS and CDR2 is FNYEAQ. Trimming removed 6 bases at V and 6 bases at J, with 17 bases between. CDR3 sequence (DNA): TGTGCCAGCAGACCGGGGGTCGGTTCACCCGGGGAGCTGTTTTTT. As protein: CASRPGVGSPGELFF.

The chain combines TRBV19 with TRBJ2-1; 15 bases line up with TRBD2. V lost 6 bases, J lost 7 bases, and 4 bases stayed unmatched. Per the germline V gene, CDR1 is LNHDA and CDR2 is SQIVND (reference sequence). The CDR3 is made up of 15 amino acids. The CDR3 spells CASRGLAGGQNEQFF. DNA for the CDR3: TGTGCCAGTAGAGGACTAGCGGGAGGGCAAAATGAGCAGTTCTTC.

The chain links TRBV2 to TRBJ1-2; D possibly corresponds to TRBD1 (6 bases). CDR3 length: 13 amino acids. CDR1 is SNHLY and CDR2 is FYNNEI in the germline V gene. V lost 4 bases and J lost 8, with 14 bases in between. The CDR3 region is CASSVEDSLGYTF. Here the CDR3 DNA reads TGTGCCAGCAGTGTGGAGGACAGTCTGGGCTACACCTTC.